The 26 T cell receptor beta chains in this list originate from one sample, sequenced in a study of a mutant IDH1 vaccine in newly diagnosed glioma. Their antigens remain unidentified. Time point here: week 35, safety follow-up. All doses held 300 ug of mutant IDH1 20-mer peptide, with topical imiquimod. Sequencing used immunoSEQ multiplex PCR; TCRdb keeps in-frame clones, though not all of them. The sample carries around 32,000 clones, around 80% recorded once. Here the sequenced sample was PBMCs, taken from a glioma patient whose treatment included an IDH1 peptide vaccine. Every receptor here comes from a man between 40 and 49 years old with glioma. Some clones in this sample may be carry-over from other donors' samples.

The CDR3 sequence is CASSSPGGATNEKLFF. Here the CDR3 DNA reads TGTGCCAGTAGTAGCCCGGGGGGTGCAACTAATGAAAAACTGTTTTTT. V and J are TRBV19 and TRBJ1-4, with a possible D match to TRBD1 (5 bases). The CDR3 sequence is 16 residues long. The V gene's germline CDR1 is LNHDA and CDR2 SQIVND (reference sequence). V lost 4 bases and J lost 0, with 12 bases in between.

CDR3 loop: CASSPRVGTEAFF. CDR3 DNA sequence: TGTGCCAGCAGCCCCAGGGTCGGTACGGAAGCTTTCTTT. This chain links TRBV7-2 with TRBJ1-1; perhaps TRBD1 as D (5 bases). CDR3 length: 13 residues. The ends were cut back, 5 bases at V and 8 bases at J, with 15 bases in the middle. Germline lookup yields CDR1 SGHTA and CDR2 FQGNSA.

This rearrangement joins TRBV19 to TRBJ2-1, with D tentatively TRBD2 (7 bases). This CDR3 has 16 residues. The V gene lost 5 bases and the J gene lost 8 bases, with 22 bases spanning the gap. In germline, CDR1 is LNHDA, CDR2 SQIVND (reference sequence). The chain's CDR3 is CASSSPGGGRDYEQFF. For the CDR3, the DNA is TGTGCCAGTAGTTCCCCCGGCGGGGGCAGGGACTATGAGCAGTTCTTC. Full variable domain (outside the CDR3, taken from reference TRBV19 and TRBJ2-1): DGGITQSPKYLFRKEGQNVTLSCEQNLNHDAMYWYRQDPGQGLRLIYYSQIVNDFQKGDIAEGYSVSREKKESFPLTVTSAQKNPTAFYLCASSSPGGGRDYEQFFGPGTRLTVL.

The chain has TRBV4-1 and TRBJ2-7; D gene uncertain. Trimming removed 1 base from V and 4 bases from J, with 14 bases in between. Germline CDR1 and CDR2: MGHRA and YSYEKL. The CDR3 is 15 residues long. CDR3 region: CASSQVGSGIYEQYF. Here the CDR3 DNA reads TGCGCCAGCAGCCAAGTTGGGTCTGGGATTTACGAGCAGTACTTC.

This chain joins TRBV10-1 and TRBJ1-1; D is unclear. The germline gives CDR1 WNHNN, CDR2 SYGVQD (reference sequence). The length of the CDR3 is 12 residues. Trimming stripped 2 bases from V and 7 bases from J, with 8 bases between. CDR3 nucleotide sequence: TGCGCCAGCAGTGAGGGTATGGGTGAAGCTTTCTTT. It is translated as CASSEGMGEAFF.

The table lists this clone with a count of one. The chain has TRBV10-3 and TRBJ1-2; TRBD1 aligns across 8 bases. CDR1 and CDR2 from the germline V gene are ENHRY and SYGVKD. Germline trimming cut 0 bases from V and 3 bases from J; bases unmatched to any gene: 3. The CDR3 totals 15 residues. CDR3 coding DNA: TGTGCCATCAGTGAGTCGGGGGACAGGTACTATGGCTACACCTTC. Its protein product is CAISESGDRYYGYTF.

The rearrangement links TRBV6-1 to TRBJ1-2; D remains ambiguous. Trimming cost V 3 bases and J 0 bases, with 11 bases left between them. The CDR3 has 15 residues. Germline CDR1 and CDR2: MNHNS and SASEGT. CDR3 protein: CASSDWRQTNYGYTF. CDR3 in DNA: TGTGCCAGCAGTGACTGGAGACAAACTAACTATGGCTACACCTTC.

This chain links TRBV6-5 with TRBJ2-3; 9 positions match TRBD2. There are 15 residues in the CDR3. The trim removed 6 bases at V and 2 bases at J, leaving 6 bases unmatched. The germline CDR1 and CDR2 sequences are MNHEY and SVGAGI. In DNA form, the CDR3 reads TGTGCCAGCAGCATCCTAGCGGGGTTCACAGATACGCAGTATTTT. Translation gives CASSILAGFTDTQYF.

The gene calls are TRBV7-3 and TRBJ2-3; a weak D match, TRBD1 (5 bases). CDR3 length: 13 residues. Germline assignment: CDR1 SGHTA and CDR2 FQGTGA. Trimming took off 5 bases at V and 4 bases at J, with 10 bases between the two ends. This chain's CDR3 is CASSSGAADTQYF. As DNA, the CDR3 is TGTGCCAGCAGCAGTGGGGCCGCAGATACGCAGTATTTT.

The V and J genes are TRBV4-2 and TRBJ2-1; 8 nucleotides match TRBD2. Trimming cost V 0 bases and J 4 bases; bases outside gene matches: 14. This CDR3 is 19 amino acids long. Germline CDR1 LGHNA, CDR2 YNFKEQ. In DNA form, the CDR3 reads TGTGCCAGCAGCCAAGAGGGCGGGGCTCGGGGGGGGGCTTACAATGAGCAGTTCTTC. It encodes CASSQEGGARGGAYNEQFF.

The rearrangement joins TRBV13 to TRBJ1-2; no reliable D call. CDR3 length: 12 amino acids. CDR1 is PRHDT and CDR2 is FYEKMQ in the germline V gene (reference sequence). V was trimmed by 2 bases and J by 10 bases, leaving 11 bases between them. For the CDR3, the DNA is TGTGCCAGCAGCTTATCGGGATTTGACTACACCTTC. It yields the protein CASSLSGFDYTF.

V usage is TRBV7-3 and J usage is TRBJ2-7; weak D call: TRBD1 (5 bases). CDR3 length equals 13 residues. Trimming stripped 2 bases from V and 1 base from J, with 6 bases between. In germline, CDR1 is SGHTA, CDR2 FQGTGA. The CDR3 DNA sequence: TGTGCCAGCAGCTTAGGGGCTTCCTACGAGCAGTACTTC. Its protein is CASSLGASYEQYF.

The chain has TRBV6-1 and TRBJ1-2; maybe TRBD1 (6 bases). CDR3 length: 14 residues. Germline-derived CDR1 and CDR2 are MNHNS and SASEGT. V lost 4 bases to trimming and J lost 4 bases, with 13 bases between them. Written as DNA, the CDR3 is TGTGCCAGCAGTGCGTTCGGACAGCCCTATGGCTACACCTTC. As protein: CASSAFGQPYGYTF.

This clone has a handful of counts. The gene calls are TRBV14 and TRBJ2-7, with 9 bases aligning to TRBD1. Looked up from germline, CDR1 is SGHDN and CDR2 is FVKESK. V lost 8 bases to trimming and J lost 2 bases; unmatched junction nucleotides: 4. The CDR3 is 13 amino acids. Written as DNA, the CDR3 is TGTGCCAGCCGAGACAGGGGGGCCTACGAGCAGTACTTC. This gives the protein CASRDRGAYEQYF.

The chain is built from TRBV29-1 and TRBJ2-3, with unresolved D. This CDR3 contains 13 residues. V was cut by 3 bases and J by 7 bases, with 14 bases left in between. From germline, CDR1 is SQVTM and CDR2 ANQGSEA. CDR3 sequence (DNA): TGCAGCGTTGACTTCGCACTCGCAAATACGCAGTATTTT. Translation gives CSVDFALANTQYF.

The chain combines TRBV9 with TRBJ1-1; 7 bases agree with TRBD1. Per germline, CDR1 SGDLS and CDR2 YYNGEE. This CDR3 has 15 residues. V shed 7 bases and J 3 bases; nucleotides not matched to a gene: 12. CDR3 nucleotides: TGTGCCAGCCACAAACGACAGGGAGTAGACACTGAAGCTTTCTTT. Translated: CASHKRQGVDTEAFF.

With regard to this clone: One end of the junction is discordant with germline, which a read error may explain. The CDR3 region has the DNA TGTGCCATCACTGAGTCTGAGAGGCGCTCACCCCTCCACTTT. Translated: CAITESERRSPLHF. The chain uses TRBV10-3 and TRBJ1-6, with D uncertain. The germline V gene has CDR1 ENHRY and CDR2 SYGVKD. The CDR3 covers 14 residues.

The rearrangement joins TRBV28 to TRBJ2-1; 10 nucleotides agree with TRBD2. Germline CDR1 MDHEN, CDR2 SYDVKM. The CDR3 has 17 amino acids. V dropped 3 bases and J dropped 3; count of bases not matched to a gene: 8. In DNA, the CDR3 is TGTGCCAGCAGTTTTGGAGGGGCTAGCGGGGGCTACAATGAGCAGTTCTTC. Protein: CASSFGGASGGYNEQFF.

This chain uses TRBV6-5 with TRBJ2-7; no clear D. This CDR3 has 14 amino acids. Germline V CDR1 and CDR2: MNHEY, SVGAGI. V gave up 2 bases and J gave up 6 bases, with 14 bases separating them. In DNA, the CDR3 is TGTGCCAGCAGTTACGTGTCAGGATTCTCCGAGCAGTACTTC. Translating gives CASSYVSGFSEQYF.

This chain links TRBV4-1 with TRBJ2-2; either TRBD1 or TRBD2 may fit D (6 bases each). V shed 1 base and J shed 6 bases, with 15 bases lying between them. Germline CDR1 and CDR2: MGHRA and YSYEKL. There are 16 residues in the CDR3. CDR3 amino acids: CASSQGIGGGPGELFF. In nucleotides, the CDR3 is TGCGCCAGCAGCCAAGGGATCGGAGGGGGGCCCGGGGAGCTGTTTTTT.

The chain combines TRBV15 with TRBJ2-7; no definite D call. The CDR3 is made up of 15 amino acids. The germline V gene encodes CDR1 LNHNV and CDR2 YYDKDF (reference sequence). V lost 1 base, J lost 3 bases, and 13 bases lay in between. The CDR3 region is CATSRGMGFNYEQYF. Written as DNA, the CDR3 is TGTGCCACCAGCAGAGGAATGGGGTTCAACTACGAGCAGTACTTC.

V usage is TRBV5-1 and J usage is TRBJ2-1, with 8 bases aligning to TRBD1. CDR3 length: 14 amino acids. The V gene end was trimmed by 2 bases and the J gene end by 6 bases; junction bases not matched to a gene: 4. Germline loops: CDR1 SGHRS, CDR2 YFSETQ. CDR3 coding DNA: TGCGCCAGCAGCTTTAGGACAGGGCGCAATGAGCAGTTCTTC. It yields the protein CASSFRTGRNEQFF.

The chain recombines TRBV7-2 with TRBJ1-5; D is ambiguous. The CDR3 consists of 15 residues. The V gene lost 0 bases and the J gene lost 0 bases, with 6 bases spanning the gap. The V gene's germline CDR1 is SGHTA and CDR2 FQGNSA. CDR3 protein: CASSLATRSNQPQHF. The CDR3 DNA reads TGTGCCAGCAGCTTAGCAACACGTAGCAATCAGCCCCAGCATTTT.

V is TRBV1 and J is TRBJ1-5. TRBV1 is a known pseudogene. CDR3 length equals 18 residues. The CDR3 bases are TGCACCAGCAGCCAAGATCAGGGGGGGGGACATAGCAATCAGCCCCAGCATTTT. Residues: CTSSQDQGGGHSNQPQHF.

The J gene is TRBJ1-6, the V gene TRBV7-8; TRBD1 aligns across 10 bases. V dropped 4 bases and J dropped 8; count of bases not matched to a gene: 14. The V gene's germline CDR1 is SGHVS and CDR2 FQNEAQ. The CDR3 length is 18 residues. CDR3 amino acids: CASSSRGLRDRGDSPLHF. Written as DNA, the CDR3 is TGTGCCAGCAGCTCACGCGGATTACGGGACAGGGGAGATTCACCCCTCCACTTT.

V is TRBV19 and J is TRBJ1-6; no clear D. Germline V lookup: CDR1 LNHDA, CDR2 SQIVND (reference sequence). V was shortened by 5 bases and J by 9 bases, with 11 bases between the two germline ends. This CDR3 has 13 residues. The CDR3 spells CASSEGGSSPLHF. CDR3 nucleotide sequence: TGTGCCAGTAGTGAGGGAGGGAGTTCACCCCTCCACTTT.